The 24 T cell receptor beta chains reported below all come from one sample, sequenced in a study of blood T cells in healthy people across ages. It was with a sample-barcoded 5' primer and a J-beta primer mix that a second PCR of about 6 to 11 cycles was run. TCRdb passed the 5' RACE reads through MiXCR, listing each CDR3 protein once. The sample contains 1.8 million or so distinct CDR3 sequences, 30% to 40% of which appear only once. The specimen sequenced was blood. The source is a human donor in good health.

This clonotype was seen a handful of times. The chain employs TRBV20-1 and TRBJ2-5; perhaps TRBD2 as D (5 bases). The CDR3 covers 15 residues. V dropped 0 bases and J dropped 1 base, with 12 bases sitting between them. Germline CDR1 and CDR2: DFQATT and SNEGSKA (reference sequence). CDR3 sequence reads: CSARDQRLAQETQYF. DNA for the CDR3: TGCAGTGCTAGAGATCAGCGCCTAGCCCAAGAGACCCAGTACTTC.

CDR3 loop: CASSTTAYQETQYF. The CDR3 DNA sequence: TGTGCCAGCAGTACAACAGCTTATCAAGAGACCCAGTACTTC. The chain has TRBV6-2 or TRBV6-3 and TRBJ2-5; D unclear. The CDR3 sequence is 14 residues long. Germline CDR1 MNHEY, CDR2 SVGEGT. The germline V and J ends were trimmed by 5 bases and 2 bases, with 12 bases remaining between them.

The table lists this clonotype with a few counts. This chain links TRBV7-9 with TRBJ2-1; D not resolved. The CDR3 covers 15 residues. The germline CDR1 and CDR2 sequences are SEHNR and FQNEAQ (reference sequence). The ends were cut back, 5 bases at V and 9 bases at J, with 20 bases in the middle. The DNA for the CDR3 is TGTGCCAGCAGCCCGCTGCGGTTACAAGGATTTGAGCAGTTCTTC. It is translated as CASSPLRLQGFEQFF.

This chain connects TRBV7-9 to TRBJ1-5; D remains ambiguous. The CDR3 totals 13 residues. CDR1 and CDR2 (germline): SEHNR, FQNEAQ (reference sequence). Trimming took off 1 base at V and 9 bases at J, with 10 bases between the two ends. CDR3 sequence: CASSLDFIGPQHF. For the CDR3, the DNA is TGTGCCAGCAGCTTAGACTTCATTGGGCCCCAGCATTTT.

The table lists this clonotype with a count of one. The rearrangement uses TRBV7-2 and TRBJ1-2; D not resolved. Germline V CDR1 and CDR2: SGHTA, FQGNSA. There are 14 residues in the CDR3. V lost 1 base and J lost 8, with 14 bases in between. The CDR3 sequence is CASSLGILTGGYTF. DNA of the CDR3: TGTGCCAGCAGCTTAGGCATACTTACGGGGGGCTACACCTTC.

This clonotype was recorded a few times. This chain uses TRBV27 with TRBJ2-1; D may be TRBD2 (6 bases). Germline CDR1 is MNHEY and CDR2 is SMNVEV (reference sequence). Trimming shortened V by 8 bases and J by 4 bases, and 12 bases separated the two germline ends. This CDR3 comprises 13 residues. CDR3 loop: CASGSGLYNEQFF. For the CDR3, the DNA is TGTGCCAGCGGGAGCGGGCTTTACAATGAGCAGTTCTTC.

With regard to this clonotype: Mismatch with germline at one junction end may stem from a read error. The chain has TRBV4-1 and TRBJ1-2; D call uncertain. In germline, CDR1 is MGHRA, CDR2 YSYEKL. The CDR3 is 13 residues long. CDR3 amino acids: CASSQEAAYGYTF. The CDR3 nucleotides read TGTGCCAGCAGCCAAGAGGCAGCCTATGGCTACACCTTC.

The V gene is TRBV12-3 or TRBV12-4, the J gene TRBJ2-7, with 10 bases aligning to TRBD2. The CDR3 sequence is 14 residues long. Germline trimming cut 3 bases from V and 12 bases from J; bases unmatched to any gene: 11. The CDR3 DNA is TGTGCCAGCAGTTTGATGCTAGCGGGGGCCAAGGCGTACTTC. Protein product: CASSLMLAGAKAYF.

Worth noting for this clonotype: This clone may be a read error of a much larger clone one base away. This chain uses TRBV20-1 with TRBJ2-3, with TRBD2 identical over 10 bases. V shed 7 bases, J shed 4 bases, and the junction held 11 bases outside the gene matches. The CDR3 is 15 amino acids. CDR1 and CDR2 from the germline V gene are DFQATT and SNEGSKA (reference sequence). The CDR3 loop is CSVTNLSGGADTQYF. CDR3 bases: TGCAGTGTTACGAACCTCAGCGGGGGGGCAGATACGCAGTATTTT.

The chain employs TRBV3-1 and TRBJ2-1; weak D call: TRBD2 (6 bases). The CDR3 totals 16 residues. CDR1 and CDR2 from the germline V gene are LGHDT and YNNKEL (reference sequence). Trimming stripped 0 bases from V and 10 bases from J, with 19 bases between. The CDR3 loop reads CASSQDLGSSSYEQFF. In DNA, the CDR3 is TGTGCCAGCAGCCAAGATCTCGGGAGTAGCTCCTACGAGCAGTTCTTC.

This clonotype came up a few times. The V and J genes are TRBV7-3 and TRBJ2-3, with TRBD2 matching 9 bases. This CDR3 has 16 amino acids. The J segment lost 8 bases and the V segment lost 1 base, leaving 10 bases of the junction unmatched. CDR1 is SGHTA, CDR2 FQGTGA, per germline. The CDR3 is CASSLMRGGLAATQYF. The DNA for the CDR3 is TGTGCCAGCAGCTTAATGCGGGGGGGCTTGGCGGCTACGCAGTATTTT.

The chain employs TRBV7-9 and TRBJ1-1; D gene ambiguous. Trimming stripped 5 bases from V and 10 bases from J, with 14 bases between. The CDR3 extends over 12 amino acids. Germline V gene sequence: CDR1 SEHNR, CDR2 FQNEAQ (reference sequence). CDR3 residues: CASSPQNLVAFF. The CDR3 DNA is TGTGCCAGCAGCCCTCAGAACCTAGTAGCTTTCTTT.

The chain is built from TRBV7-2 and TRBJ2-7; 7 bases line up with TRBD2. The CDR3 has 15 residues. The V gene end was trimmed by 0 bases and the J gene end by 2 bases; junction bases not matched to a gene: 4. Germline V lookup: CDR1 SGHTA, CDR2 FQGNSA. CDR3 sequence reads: CASSLAGGTAYEQYF. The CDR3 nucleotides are TGTGCCAGCAGCTTAGCCGGGGGGACCGCCTACGAGCAGTACTTC.

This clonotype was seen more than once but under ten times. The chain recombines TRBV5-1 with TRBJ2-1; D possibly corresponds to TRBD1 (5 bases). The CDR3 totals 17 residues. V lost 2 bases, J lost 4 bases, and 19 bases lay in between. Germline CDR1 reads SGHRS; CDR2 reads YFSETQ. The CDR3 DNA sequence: TGCGCCAGCAGCTTTGGGTTAAGGGGTCCAGCATACAATGAGCAGTTCTTC. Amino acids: CASSFGLRGPAYNEQFF.

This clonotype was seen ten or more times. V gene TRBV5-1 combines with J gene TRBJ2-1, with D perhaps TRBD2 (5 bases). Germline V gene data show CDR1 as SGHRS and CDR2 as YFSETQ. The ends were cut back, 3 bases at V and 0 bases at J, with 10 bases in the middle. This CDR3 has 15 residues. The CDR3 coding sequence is TGCGCCAGCAGCTCCGGGGAAAGCTCCTACAATGAGCAGTTCTTC. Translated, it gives CASSSGESSYNEQFF.

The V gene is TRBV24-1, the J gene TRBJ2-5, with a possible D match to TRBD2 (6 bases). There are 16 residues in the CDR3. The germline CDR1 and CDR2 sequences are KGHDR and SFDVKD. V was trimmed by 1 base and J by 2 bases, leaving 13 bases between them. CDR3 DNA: TGTGCCACCAGTGATTTCAAGAGGGGAGGTCAAGAGACCCAGTACTTC. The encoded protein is CATSDFKRGGQETQYF.

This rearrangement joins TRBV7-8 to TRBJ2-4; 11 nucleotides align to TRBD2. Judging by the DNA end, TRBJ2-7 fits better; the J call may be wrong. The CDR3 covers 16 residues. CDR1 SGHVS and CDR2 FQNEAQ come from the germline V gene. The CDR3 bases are TGTGCCAGCAGCTTAGGACTAGCGGGGTTTGGCTACGAGCAGTACTTC. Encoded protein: CASSLGLAGFGYEQYF.

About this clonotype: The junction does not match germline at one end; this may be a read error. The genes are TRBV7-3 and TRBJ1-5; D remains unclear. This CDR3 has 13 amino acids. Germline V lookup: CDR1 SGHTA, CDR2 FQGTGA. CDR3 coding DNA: TGTGCCAACAGCTTAACTTCGGATCAGCCCCAGCATTTT. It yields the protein CANSLTSDQPQHF.

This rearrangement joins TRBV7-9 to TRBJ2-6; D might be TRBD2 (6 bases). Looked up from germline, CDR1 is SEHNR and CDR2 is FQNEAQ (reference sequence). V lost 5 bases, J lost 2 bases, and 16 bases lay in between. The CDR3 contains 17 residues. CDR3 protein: CASSPSWGVAGANVLTF. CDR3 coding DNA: TGTGCCAGCAGCCCCTCGTGGGGGGTGGCTGGGGCCAACGTCCTGACTTTC.

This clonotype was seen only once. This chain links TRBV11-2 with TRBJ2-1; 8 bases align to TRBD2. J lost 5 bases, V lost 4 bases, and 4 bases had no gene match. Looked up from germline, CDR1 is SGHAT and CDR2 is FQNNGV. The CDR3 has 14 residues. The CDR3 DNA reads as TGTGCCAGCAGCTCTCATAGCGGGAACAATGAGCAGTTCTTC. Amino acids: CASSSHSGNNEQFF.

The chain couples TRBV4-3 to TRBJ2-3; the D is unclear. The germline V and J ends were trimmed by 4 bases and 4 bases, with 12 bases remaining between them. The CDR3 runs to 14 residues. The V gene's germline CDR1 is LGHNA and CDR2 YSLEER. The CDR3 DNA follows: TGCGCCAGCAGCCCGACCCTAAGGGCAGATACGCAGTATTTT. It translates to CASSPTLRADTQYF.

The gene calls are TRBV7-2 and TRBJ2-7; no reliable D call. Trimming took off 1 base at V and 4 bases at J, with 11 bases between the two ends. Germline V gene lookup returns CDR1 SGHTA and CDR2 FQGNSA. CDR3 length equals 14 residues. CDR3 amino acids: CASSLGAGWYEQYF. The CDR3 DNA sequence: TGTGCCAGCAGCTTAGGGGCTGGCTGGTACGAGCAGTACTTC.

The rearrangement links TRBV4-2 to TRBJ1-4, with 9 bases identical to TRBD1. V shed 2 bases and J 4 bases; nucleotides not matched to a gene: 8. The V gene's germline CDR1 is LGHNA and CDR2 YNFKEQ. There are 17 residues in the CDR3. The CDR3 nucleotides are TGTGCCAGCAGCCAAAGGGCCGGACAGGGGTATAATGAAAAACTGTTTTTT. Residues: CASSQRAGQGYNEKLFF.

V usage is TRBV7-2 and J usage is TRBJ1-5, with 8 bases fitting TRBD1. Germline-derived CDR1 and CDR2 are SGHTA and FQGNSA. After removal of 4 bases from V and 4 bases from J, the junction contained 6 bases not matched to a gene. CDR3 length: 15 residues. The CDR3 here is CASSSGQVLNQPQHF. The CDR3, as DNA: TGTGCCAGCAGCTCGGGACAGGTGTTAAATCAGCCCCAGCATTTT.